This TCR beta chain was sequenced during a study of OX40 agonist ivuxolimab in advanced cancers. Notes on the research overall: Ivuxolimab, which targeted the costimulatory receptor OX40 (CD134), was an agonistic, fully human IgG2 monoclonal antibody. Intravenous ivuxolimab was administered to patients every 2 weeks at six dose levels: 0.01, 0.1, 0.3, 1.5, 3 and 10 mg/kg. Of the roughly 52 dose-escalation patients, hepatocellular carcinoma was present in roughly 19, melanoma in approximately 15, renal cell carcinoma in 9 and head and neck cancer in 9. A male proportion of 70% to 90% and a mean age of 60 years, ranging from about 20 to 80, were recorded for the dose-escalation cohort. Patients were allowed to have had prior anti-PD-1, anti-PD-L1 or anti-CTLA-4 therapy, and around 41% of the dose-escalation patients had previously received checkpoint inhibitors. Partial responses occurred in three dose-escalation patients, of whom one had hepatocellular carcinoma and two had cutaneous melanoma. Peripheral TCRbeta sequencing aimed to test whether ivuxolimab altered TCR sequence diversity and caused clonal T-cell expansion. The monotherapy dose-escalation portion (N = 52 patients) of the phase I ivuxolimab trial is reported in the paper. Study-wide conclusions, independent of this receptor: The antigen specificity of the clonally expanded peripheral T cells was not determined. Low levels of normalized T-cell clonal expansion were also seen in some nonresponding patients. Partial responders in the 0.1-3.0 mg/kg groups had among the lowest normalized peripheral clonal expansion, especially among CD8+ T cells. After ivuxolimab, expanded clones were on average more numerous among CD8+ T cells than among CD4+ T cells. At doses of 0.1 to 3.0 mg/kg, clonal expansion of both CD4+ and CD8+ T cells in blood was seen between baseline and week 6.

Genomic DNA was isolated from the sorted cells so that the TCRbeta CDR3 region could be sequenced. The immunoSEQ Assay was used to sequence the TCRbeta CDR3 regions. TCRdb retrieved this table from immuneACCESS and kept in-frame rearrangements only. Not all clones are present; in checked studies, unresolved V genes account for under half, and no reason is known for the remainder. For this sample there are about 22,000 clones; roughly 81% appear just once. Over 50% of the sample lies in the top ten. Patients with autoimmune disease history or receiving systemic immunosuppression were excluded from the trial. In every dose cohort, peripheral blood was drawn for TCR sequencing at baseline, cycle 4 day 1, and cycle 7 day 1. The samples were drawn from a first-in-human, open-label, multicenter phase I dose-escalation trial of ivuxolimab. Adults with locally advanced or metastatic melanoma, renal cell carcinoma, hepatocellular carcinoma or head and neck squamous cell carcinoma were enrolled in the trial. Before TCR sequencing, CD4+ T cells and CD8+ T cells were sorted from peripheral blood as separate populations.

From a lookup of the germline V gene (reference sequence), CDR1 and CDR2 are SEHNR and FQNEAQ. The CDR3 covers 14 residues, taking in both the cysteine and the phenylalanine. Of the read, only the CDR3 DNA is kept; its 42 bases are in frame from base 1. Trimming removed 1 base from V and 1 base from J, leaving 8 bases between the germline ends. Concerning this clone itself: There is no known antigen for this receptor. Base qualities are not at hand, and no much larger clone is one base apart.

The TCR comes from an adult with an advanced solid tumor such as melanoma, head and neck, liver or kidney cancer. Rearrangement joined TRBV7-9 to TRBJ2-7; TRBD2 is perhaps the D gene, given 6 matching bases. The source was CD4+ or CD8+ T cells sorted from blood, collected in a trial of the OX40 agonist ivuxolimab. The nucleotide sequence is TGTGCCAGCAGCTTAGGAGGGAGGTCCTACGAGCAGTACTTC. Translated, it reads CASSLGGRSYEQYF.